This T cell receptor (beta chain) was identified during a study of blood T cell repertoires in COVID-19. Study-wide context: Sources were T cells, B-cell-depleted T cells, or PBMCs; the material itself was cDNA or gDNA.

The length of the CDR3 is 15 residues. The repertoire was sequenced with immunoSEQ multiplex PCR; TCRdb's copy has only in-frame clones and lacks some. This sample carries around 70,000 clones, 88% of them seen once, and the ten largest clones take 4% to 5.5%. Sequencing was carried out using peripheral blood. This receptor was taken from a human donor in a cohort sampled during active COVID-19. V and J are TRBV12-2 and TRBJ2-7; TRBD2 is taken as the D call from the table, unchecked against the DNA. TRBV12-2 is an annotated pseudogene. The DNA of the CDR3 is TGTGCAAGTCGCCCGACTAGCGGGAGTAAAAACGAGCAGTACTTC. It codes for CASRPTSGSKNEQYF.